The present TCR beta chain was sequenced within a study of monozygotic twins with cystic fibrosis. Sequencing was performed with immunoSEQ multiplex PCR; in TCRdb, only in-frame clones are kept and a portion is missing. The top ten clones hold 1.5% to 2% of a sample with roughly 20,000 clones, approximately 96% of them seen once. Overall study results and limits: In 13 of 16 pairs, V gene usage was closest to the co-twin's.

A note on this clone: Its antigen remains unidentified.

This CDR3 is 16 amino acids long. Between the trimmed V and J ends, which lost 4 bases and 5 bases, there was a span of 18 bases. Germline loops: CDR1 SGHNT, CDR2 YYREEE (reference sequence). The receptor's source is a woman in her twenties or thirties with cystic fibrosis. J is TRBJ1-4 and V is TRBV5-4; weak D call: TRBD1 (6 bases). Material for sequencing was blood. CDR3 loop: CASSQGGRGSNEKLFF. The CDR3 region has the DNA TGTGCCAGCAGCCAAGGAGGCAGGGGCAGCAATGAAAAACTGTTTTTT.